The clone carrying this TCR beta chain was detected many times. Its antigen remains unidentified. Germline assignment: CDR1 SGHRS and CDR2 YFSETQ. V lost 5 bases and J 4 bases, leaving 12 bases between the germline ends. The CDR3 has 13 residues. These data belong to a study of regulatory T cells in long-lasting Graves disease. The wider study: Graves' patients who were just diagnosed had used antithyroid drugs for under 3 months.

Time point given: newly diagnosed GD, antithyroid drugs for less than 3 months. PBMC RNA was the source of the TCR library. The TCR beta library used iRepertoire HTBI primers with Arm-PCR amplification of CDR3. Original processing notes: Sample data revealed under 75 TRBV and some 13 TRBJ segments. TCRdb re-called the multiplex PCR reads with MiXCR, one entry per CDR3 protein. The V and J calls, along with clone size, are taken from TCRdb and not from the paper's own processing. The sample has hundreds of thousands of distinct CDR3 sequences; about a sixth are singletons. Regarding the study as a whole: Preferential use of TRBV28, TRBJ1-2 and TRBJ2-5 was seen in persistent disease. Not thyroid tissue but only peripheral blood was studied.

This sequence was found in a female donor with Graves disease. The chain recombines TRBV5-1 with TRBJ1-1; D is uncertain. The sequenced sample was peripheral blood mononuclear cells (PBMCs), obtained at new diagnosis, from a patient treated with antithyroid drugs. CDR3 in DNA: TGCGCCAGCAGATACACCCTGGGCACTGAAGCTTTCTTT. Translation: CASRYTLGTEAFF.